Below are 21 T cell receptor beta chains sequenced from a single sample in a study of breast tumors, draining lymph nodes, adjacent tissues. Axillary draining lymph nodes of breast cancer patients supplied the node samples. TCRdb ran MiXCR on the multiplex PCR reads and lists one entry per CDR3 protein. The table has 85,000 to 130,000 distinct CDR3 sequences, approximately 28% seen once; the top ten hold approximately 5.3%. The sample taken for sequencing was axillary lymph node tissue. The origin of the receptors is a female donor with breast cancer. Some clones in this sample may be carry-over from other donors' samples.

This clonotype was seen a handful of times. The rearrangement links TRBV29-1 to TRBJ1-1; 9 bases agree with TRBD1. Germline V gives CDR1 SQVTM, CDR2 ANQGSEA. V lost 0 bases, J lost 1 base, and 9 bases stayed unmatched. The CDR3 contains 17 residues. CDR3: CSVEEPTGGQRNTEAFF. The CDR3 region has the DNA TGCAGCGTTGAAGAGCCTACAGGGGGCCAGAGGAACACTGAAGCTTTCTTT.

In its sample, this clonotype was seen many times. The chain couples TRBV20-1 to TRBJ2-2; no firm D call. V lost 0 bases, J lost 2 bases, and 13 bases lay in between. This CDR3 contains 16 residues. Germline-derived CDR1 and CDR2 are DFQATT and SNEGSKA (reference sequence). The CDR3 DNA reads TGCAGTGCTAGAGATGTGGGGTCTCGAAACACCGGGGAGCTGTTTTTT. Protein sequence: CSARDVGSRNTGELFF.

This clonotype was recorded at least ten times. The genes are TRBV7-8 and TRBJ2-1; D is perhaps TRBD1 or TRBD2 (5 bases each). Germline V gene data show CDR1 as SGHVS and CDR2 as FQNEAQ. Trimming removed 5 bases from V and 8 bases from J, with 16 bases in between. The CDR3 is made up of 14 amino acids. Written as DNA, the CDR3 is TGTGCCAGCAGCGAAGGGACGCGGCTAGATGAGCAGTTCTTC. It is translated as CASSEGTRLDEQFF.

This clonotype was observed many times. The V gene is TRBV7-2, the J gene TRBJ1-3; D is ambiguous. V was cut by 4 bases and J by 2 bases, with 6 bases left in between. Germline CDR1 is SGHTA and CDR2 is FQGNSA. CDR3 length: 13 amino acids. The CDR3 nucleotides read TGTGCCAGCAGCTACGCCGCTGGAAACACCATATATTTT. It codes for CASSYAAGNTIYF.

J is TRBJ2-1 and V is TRBV6-2 or TRBV6-3; TRBD2 agrees at 12 bases. The V segment lost 5 bases and the J segment 2 bases; nucleotides outside the gene matches: 10. The CDR3 is made up of 18 amino acids. Germline V CDR1 and CDR2: MNHEY, SVGEGT. CDR3 sequence reads: CASSHGLAGGAPYNEQFF. Here the CDR3 DNA reads TGTGCCAGCAGTCACGGGCTAGCGGGGGGGGCACCCTACAATGAGCAGTTCTTC.

This clonotype showed up many times. This chain links TRBV5-5 with TRBJ2-2, with 9 bases fitting TRBD2. Germline CDR1 SGHKS, CDR2 YYEKEE (reference sequence). V shed 1 base and J 7 bases; nucleotides not matched to a gene: 11. There are 17 residues in the CDR3. The CDR3 protein is CASSLIGLAGFGGELFF. For the CDR3, the DNA is TGTGCCAGCAGCTTGATCGGTCTAGCGGGGTTTGGCGGGGAGCTGTTTTTT.

This clonotype was detected ten times or more. The rearrangement links TRBV20-1 to TRBJ1-2; D possibly corresponds to TRBD1 (6 bases). Deletions cut 4 bases from V and 5 bases from J, with 20 bases between. The CDR3 contains 15 residues. The germline V gene has CDR1 DFQATT and CDR2 SNEGSKA (reference sequence). CDR3 in amino acids: CSATPQTGGTYGYTF. The CDR3 nucleotides read TGCAGTGCTACTCCACAGACAGGAGGGACATATGGCTACACCTTC.

This clonotype was counted many times. The chain recombines TRBV11-3 with TRBJ2-2; TRBD2 agrees at 10 bases. The CDR3 covers 16 residues. CDR1 is SGHNT and CDR2 is YENEEA in the germline V gene. V was clipped by 2 bases and J by 5 bases; unmatched bases: 5. CDR3 DNA: TGTGCCAGCAGCTTAACTGGGACTAGCGCGACCGGGGAGCTGTTTTTT. Residues: CASSLTGTSATGELFF.

The V call is TRBV19, the J call TRBJ1-6, with D perhaps matching TRBD1 (6 bases). CDR1 is LNHDA, CDR2 SQIVND, per germline (reference sequence). CDR3 length: 13 amino acids. Trimming shortened V by 3 bases and J by 10 bases, and 10 bases separated the two germline ends. CDR3 in DNA: TGTGCCAGTAGTATGCCAGGGGACTCACCCCTCCACTTT. This translates into CASSMPGDSPLHF. Full variable domain (missing parts from reference TRBV19 and TRBJ1-6): DGGITQSPKYLFRKEGQNVTLSCEQNLNHDAMYWYRQDPGQGLRLIYYSQIVNDFQKGDIAEGYSVSREKKESFPLTVTSAQKNPTAFYLCASSMPGDSPLHFGNGTRLTVT.

This clonotype was observed many times. V is TRBV20-1 and J is TRBJ2-7; D possibly corresponds to TRBD1 (7 bases). The CDR3 spans 15 residues. Germline loops: CDR1 DFQATT, CDR2 SNEGSKA (reference sequence). V gave up 2 bases and J gave up 5 bases, with 19 bases separating them. CDR3 coding DNA: TGCAGTGCTAGACCTCAGGGGGGCCAAGTACACGAGCAGTACTTC. As protein: CSARPQGGQVHEQYF.

This clonotype was counted many times. V is TRBV29-1 and J is TRBJ1-5, with TRBD1 identical over 12 bases. The CDR3 contains 15 residues. Germline CDR1 is SQVTM and CDR2 is ANQGSEA. After removal of 4 bases from V and 6 bases from J, the junction contained 7 bases not matched to a gene. The CDR3 protein is CSVAEGQGAVQPQHF. The CDR3 region has the DNA TGCAGCGTTGCAGAGGGACAGGGGGCAGTTCAGCCCCAGCATTTT.

About this clonotype itself: With a much larger clone just one base away, this may be a read error. The chain couples TRBV18 to TRBJ1-4, with 12 bases aligning to TRBD2. The last part of the DNA fits TRBJ2-2 better; the J call may be wrong. The CDR3 covers 16 residues. Germline assignment: CDR1 KGHSH and CDR2 LQKENI. The CDR3 is CASSPRTSGNAGELFF. For the CDR3, the DNA is TGTGCCAGCTCACCTCGGACTAGCGGGAACGCCGGGGAGCTGTTTTTT.

The chain recombines TRBV27 with TRBJ2-1; D may be TRBD2 (5 bases). With 7 bases removed from V and 1 base from J, the gap between germline ends came to 5 bases. Per the germline V gene, CDR1 is MNHEY and CDR2 is SMNVEV (reference sequence). There are 12 residues in the CDR3. CDR3 DNA: TGTGCCAGCACGGGATCCTACAATGAGCAGTTCTTC. Translated: CASTGSYNEQFF.

This clonotype showed up many times. CDR3 in DNA: TGTGCCACCAGTGACCCGGGACTAGCGGTTAACAATGAGCAGTTCTTC. This codes for CATSDPGLAVNNEQFF. This chain links TRBV24-1 with TRBJ2-1; 11 bases map to TRBD2. Germline values: CDR1 KGHDR, CDR2 SFDVKD. This CDR3 has 16 amino acids. After removal of 4 bases from V and 5 bases from J, the junction contained 6 bases not matched to a gene.

This clonotype has ten or more counts. The V and J genes are TRBV6-2 or TRBV6-3 and TRBJ2-3, with 9 positions matching TRBD2. The CDR3 spans 17 residues. Germline V gives CDR1 MNHEY, CDR2 SVGEGT. J gave up 2 bases and V 6 bases, and 12 bases lay outside the gene matches. The DNA of the CDR3 is TGTGCCAGCAGCTATCGCGGGGGGGCAACGATCACAGATACGCAGTATTTT. This translates into CASSYRGGATITDTQYF.

A remark on this clonotype: One junction end does not reproduce the germline sequence, and a read error may be involved. V is TRBV6-1 and J is TRBJ1-1, with TRBD1 as a possible D gene (6 bases). Germline CDR1 reads MNHNS; CDR2 reads SASEGT. The CDR3 is made up of 11 amino acids. DNA for the CDR3: TGTGCCAGCAGACAGGGCTTGGAAGTTTTCTTT. Protein sequence: CASRQGLEVFF.

Many counts were recorded for this clonotype. The rearrangement joins TRBV12-3 or TRBV12-4 to TRBJ1-4, with no clear D. The ends were cut back, 3 bases at V and 8 bases at J, with 10 bases in the middle. The CDR3 extends over 13 amino acids. This chain's CDR3 is CASSFNRGEKLFF. In DNA, the CDR3 is TGTGCCAGCAGTTTTAATAGAGGGGAAAAACTGTTTTTT.

The gene calls are TRBV19 and TRBJ1-4; D gene uncertain. This CDR3 spans 15 amino acids. Trimming left V 3 bases short and J 5 bases short, with 13 bases between. Looked up from germline, CDR1 is LNHDA and CDR2 is SQIVND (reference sequence). The CDR3 coding sequence is TGTGCCAGTAGTATCATGGGAGCCTACAATGAAAAACTGTTTTTT. Protein: CASSIMGAYNEKLFF.

This clonotype has ten or more counts. The rearrangement joins TRBV7-9 to TRBJ2-3; no clear D. The V and J ends lost 1 base and 7 bases respectively, with 6 bases between them. The CDR3 extends over 12 amino acids. Germline V CDR1 and CDR2: SEHNR, FQNEAQ (reference sequence). The CDR3 DNA reads as TGTGCCAGCAGCTTAGGCGTTCATACGCAGTATTTT. Its translation: CASSLGVHTQYF. The complete variable domain, with remaining parts taken from reference TRBV7-9 and TRBJ2-3, reads DTGVSQNPRHKITKRGQNVTFRCDPISEHNRLYWYRQTLGQGPEFLTYFQNEAQLEKSRLLSDRFSAERPKGSFSTLEIQRTEQGDSAMYLCASSLGVHTQYFGPGTRLTVL.

There are a few counts of this clonotype. J is TRBJ1-1 and V is TRBV5-1, with D unresolved. Trimming removed 2 bases from V and 1 base from J, with 6 bases in between. The germline gives CDR1 SGHRS, CDR2 YFSETQ. The CDR3 is made up of 13 amino acids. Here the CDR3 reads CASSFSRNTEAFF. The CDR3 DNA sequence: TGCGCCAGCAGCTTTTCAAGGAACACTGAAGCTTTCTTT. The whole variable domain, filled in from reference TRBV5-1 and TRBJ1-1, reads KAGVTQTPRYLIKTRGQQVTLSCSPISGHRSVSWYQQTPGQGLQFLFEYFSETQRNKGNFPGRFSGRQFSNSRSEMNVSTLELGDSALYLCASSFSRNTEAFFGQGTRLTVV.

In this sample, this clonotype turned up many times. This rearrangement joins TRBV15 to TRBJ2-2; 9 nucleotides match TRBD2. Looked up from germline, CDR1 is LNHNV and CDR2 is YYDKDF (reference sequence). V lost 8 bases, J lost 5 bases, and 12 bases stayed unmatched. The length of the CDR3 is 16 residues. The CDR3 DNA is TGTGCCACCCAGCGAGGCGGGAGGGCCCTTACCGGGGAGCTGTTTTTT. Its protein is CATQRGGRALTGELFF.